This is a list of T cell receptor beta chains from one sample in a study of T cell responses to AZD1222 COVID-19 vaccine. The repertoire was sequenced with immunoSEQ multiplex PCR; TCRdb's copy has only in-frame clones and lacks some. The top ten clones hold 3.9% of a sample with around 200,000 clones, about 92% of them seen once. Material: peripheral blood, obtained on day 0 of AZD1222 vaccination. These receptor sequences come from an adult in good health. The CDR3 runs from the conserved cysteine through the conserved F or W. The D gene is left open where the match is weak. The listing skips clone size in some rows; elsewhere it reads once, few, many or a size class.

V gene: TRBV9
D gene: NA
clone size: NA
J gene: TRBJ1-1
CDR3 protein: CASSVEINTEAFF
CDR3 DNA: TGTGCCAGCAGCGTAGAGATCAACACTGAAGCTTTCTTT

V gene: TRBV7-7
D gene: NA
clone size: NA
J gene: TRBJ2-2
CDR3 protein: CASSLMGGELFF
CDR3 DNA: TGTGCCAGCAGCCTCATGGGGGGGGAGCTGTTTTTT

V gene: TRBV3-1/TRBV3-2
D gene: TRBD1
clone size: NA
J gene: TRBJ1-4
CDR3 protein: CASRHKYGQGYEKLFF
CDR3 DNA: TGTGCCAGCAGGCACAAATACGGACAGGGGTACGAAAAACTGTTTTTT

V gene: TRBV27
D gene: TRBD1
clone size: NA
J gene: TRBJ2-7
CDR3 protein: CASTSPGTGVREQYF
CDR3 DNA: TGTGCCAGCACCTCCCCCGGGACAGGGGTCCGCGAGCAGTACTTC

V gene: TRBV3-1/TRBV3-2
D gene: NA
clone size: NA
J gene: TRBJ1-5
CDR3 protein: CASSPSDSSNQPQHF
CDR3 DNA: TGTGCCAGCAGCCCCTCCGACAGTAGCAATCAGCCCCAGCATTTT

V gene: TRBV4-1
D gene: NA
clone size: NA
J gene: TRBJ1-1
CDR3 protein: CASSQEGHGGKAFF
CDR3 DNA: TGCGCCAGCAGCCAAGAGGGACACGGAGGGAAAGCTTTCTTT

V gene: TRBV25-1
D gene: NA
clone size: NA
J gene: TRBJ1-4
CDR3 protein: CASSAEGGINEKLFF
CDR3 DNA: TGTGCCAGCAGTGCCGAGGGGGGTATCAATGAAAAACTGTTTTTT

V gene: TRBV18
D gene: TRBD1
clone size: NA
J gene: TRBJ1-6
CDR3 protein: CASSPTGGAVSPLHF
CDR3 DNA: TGTGCCAGCTCACCAACAGGGGGCGCAGTTTCACCCCTCCACTTT

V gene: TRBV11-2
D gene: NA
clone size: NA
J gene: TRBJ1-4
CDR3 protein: CASSLAAWEKLFF
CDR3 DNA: TGTGCCAGCAGCTTAGCGGCGTGGGAAAAACTGTTTTTT

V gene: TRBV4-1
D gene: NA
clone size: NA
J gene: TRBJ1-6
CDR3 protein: CASSLGGNNSPLHF
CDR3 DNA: TGCGCCAGCAGCCTCGGGGGGAATAATTCACCCCTCCACTTT

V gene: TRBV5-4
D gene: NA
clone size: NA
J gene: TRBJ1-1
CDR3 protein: CASSPASRGNTEAFF
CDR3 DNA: TGTGCCAGCAGTCCGGCCAGTCGTGGGAACACTGAAGCTTTCTTT

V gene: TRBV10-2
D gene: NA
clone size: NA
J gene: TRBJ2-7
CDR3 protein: CASSVTLNYEQYF
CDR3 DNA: TGCGCCAGCAGTGTGACACTGAACTACGAGCAGTACTTC

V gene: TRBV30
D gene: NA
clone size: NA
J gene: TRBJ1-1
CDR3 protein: CAWSRAEAFF
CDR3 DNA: TGTGCCTGGAGTAGGGCGGAAGCTTTCTTT

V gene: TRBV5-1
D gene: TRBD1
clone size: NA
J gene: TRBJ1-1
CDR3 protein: CASSWVGQGGQTEAFF
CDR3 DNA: TGCGCCAGCAGCTGGGTGGGACAGGGAGGACAGACTGAAGCTTTCTTT

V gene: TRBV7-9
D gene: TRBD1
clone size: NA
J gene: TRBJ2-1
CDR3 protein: CASSFRWGQGADNEQFF
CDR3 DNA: TGTGCCAGCAGCTTCCGGTGGGGGCAGGGGGCTGACAATGAGCAGTTCTTC

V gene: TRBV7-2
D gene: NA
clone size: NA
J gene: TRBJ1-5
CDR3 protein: CASSSGLSNQPQHF
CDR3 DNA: TGTGCCAGCAGCTCGGGACTTAGCAATCAGCCCCAGCATTTT

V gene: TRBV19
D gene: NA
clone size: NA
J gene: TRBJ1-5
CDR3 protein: CASSIDTDQPQHF
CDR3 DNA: TGTGCCAGTAGTATAGATACGGATCAGCCCCAGCATTTT

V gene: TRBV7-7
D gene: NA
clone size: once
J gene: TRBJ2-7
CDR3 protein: CASSISGSYEQYF
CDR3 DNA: TGTGCCAGCAGCATTAGCGGTTCCTACGAGCAGTACTTC

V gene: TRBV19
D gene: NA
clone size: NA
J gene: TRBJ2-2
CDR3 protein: CASARLAETNTGELFF
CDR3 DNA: TGTGCCAGTGCCCGCTTAGCGGAGACGAACACCGGGGAGCTGTTTTTT

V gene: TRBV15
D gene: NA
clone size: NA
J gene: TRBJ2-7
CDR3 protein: CATSSGLGPYSYEQYF
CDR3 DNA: TGTGCCACCAGCAGCGGCCTCGGACCATACTCCTACGAGCAGTACTTC

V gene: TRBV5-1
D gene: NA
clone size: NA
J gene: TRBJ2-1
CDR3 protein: CASSLGGRSSYNEQFF
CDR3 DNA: TGCGCCAGCAGCTTGGGTGGGAGGAGCTCCTACAATGAGCAGTTCTTC

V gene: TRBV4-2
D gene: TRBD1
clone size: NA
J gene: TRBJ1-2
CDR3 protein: CASSQDGTGGRLTYGYTF
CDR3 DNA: TGTGCCAGCAGCCAAGATGGGACAGGGGGACGACTTACCTATGGCTACACCTTC

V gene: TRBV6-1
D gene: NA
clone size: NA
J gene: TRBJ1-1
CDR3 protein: CASSEAYGKEAFF
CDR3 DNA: TGTGCCAGCAGTGAAGCTTATGGAAAGGAAGCTTTCTTT

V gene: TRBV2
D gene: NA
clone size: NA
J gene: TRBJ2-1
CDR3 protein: CASSSYRGLNEQFF
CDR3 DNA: TGTGCCAGCAGTTCCTATCGAGGGTTGAATGAGCAGTTCTTC

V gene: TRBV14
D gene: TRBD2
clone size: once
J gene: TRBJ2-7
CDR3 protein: CASSPMGLAGYEQYF
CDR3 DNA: TGTGCCAGCAGCCCGATGGGACTAGCGGGGTACGAGCAGTACTTC

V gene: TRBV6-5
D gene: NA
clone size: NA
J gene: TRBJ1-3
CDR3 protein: CAGGGSGNTIYF
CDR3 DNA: TGTGCCGGAGGGGGATCTGGAAACACCATATATTTT

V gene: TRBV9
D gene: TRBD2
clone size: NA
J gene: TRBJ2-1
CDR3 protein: CASSVATSFNEQFF
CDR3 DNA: TGTGCCAGCAGCGTAGCGACTAGCTTTAATGAGCAGTTCTTC

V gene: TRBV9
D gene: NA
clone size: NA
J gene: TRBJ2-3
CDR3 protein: CASSVAGVGGPRTDTQYF
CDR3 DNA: TGTGCCAGCAGCGTAGCGGGGGTCGGGGGCCCTCGCACAGATACGCAGTATTTT

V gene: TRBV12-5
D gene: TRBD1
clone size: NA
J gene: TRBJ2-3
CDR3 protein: CASGKPDRSTDTQYF
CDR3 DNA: TGTGCTAGTGGTAAGCCGGACAGGAGCACAGATACGCAGTATTTT

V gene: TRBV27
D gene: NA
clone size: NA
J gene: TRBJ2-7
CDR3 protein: CASSLVGGLATYEQYF
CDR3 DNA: TGTGCCAGCAGTTTAGTTGGAGGCTTAGCGACCTACGAGCAGTACTTC

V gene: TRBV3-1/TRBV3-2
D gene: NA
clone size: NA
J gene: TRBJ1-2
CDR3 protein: CASSPLKGPRRGYTF
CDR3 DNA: TGTGCCAGCAGCCCCTTAAAGGGCCCGAGACGAGGCTACACCTTC

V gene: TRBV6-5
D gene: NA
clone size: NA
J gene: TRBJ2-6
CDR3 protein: CATTYERFGANVLTF
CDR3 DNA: TGTGCCACAACATATGAACGGTTTGGGGCCAACGTCCTGACTTTC

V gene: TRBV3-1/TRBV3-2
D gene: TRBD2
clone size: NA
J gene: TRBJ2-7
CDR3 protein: CASSDTSGTSGRGRYF
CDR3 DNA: TGTGCCAGCAGCGATACCTCCGGGACTAGCGGGAGAGGGAGGTACTTC

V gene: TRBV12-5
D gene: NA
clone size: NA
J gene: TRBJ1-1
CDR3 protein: CASGLLGRDNEAFF
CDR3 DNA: TGTGCTAGTGGTTTGCTTGGCCGGGACAATGAAGCTTTCTTT

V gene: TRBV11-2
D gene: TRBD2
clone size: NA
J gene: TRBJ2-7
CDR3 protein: CASSLSTGTTYEQYF
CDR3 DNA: TGTGCCAGCAGCTTATCCACCGGGACTACCTACGAGCAGTACTTC

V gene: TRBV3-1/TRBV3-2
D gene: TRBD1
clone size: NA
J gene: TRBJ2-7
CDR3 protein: CASSWGQGGEQYF
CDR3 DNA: TGTGCCAGCAGCTGGGGACAGGGGGGCGAGCAGTACTTC

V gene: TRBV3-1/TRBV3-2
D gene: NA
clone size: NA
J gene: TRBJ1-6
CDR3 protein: CASRGSSYNSPLHF
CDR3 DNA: TGTGCCAGCAGGGGGTCCTCCTATAATTCACCCCTCCACTTT